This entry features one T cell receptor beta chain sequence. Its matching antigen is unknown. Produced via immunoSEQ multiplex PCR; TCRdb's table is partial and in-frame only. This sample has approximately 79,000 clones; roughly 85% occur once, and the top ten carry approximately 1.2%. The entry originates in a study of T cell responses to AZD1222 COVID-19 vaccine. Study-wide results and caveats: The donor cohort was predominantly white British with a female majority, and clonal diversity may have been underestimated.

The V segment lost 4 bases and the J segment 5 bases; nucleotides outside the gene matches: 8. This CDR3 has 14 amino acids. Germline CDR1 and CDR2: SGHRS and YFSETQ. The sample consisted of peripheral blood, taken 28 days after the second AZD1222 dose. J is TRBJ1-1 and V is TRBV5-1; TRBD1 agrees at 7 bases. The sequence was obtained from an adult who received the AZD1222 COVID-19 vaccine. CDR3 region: CASSPTNRGTEAFF. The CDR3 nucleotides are TGCGCCAGCAGCCCCACCAACAGGGGAACTGAAGCTTTCTTT.